A single sample gave rise to the 7 T cell receptor beta chains below, sequenced in a study of blood T cell repertoires in COVID-19. Sequenced by immunoSEQ multiplex PCR; TCRdb stores in-frame clones only, minus some. The sample consists of over 130,000 clones, approximately 88% of them appearing once. Specimen: peripheral blood. The receptors derive from a man between 70 and 80 years old with acute or convalescent COVID-19.

V is TRBV28 and J is TRBJ2-5; D might be TRBD1 (5 bases). Germline V gene sequence: CDR1 MDHEN, CDR2 SYDVKM. V was trimmed by 3 bases and J by 0 bases, leaving 5 bases between them. CDR3 size: 13 residues. Here the CDR3 DNA reads TGTGCCAGCAGTTTGGACAACCAAGAGACCCAGTACTTC. Translation: CASSLDNQETQYF.

This rearrangement joins TRBV7-2 to TRBJ1-4; D is unclear. The CDR3 loop spans 14 amino acids. From germline, CDR1 is SGHTA and CDR2 FQGNSA. Trimming removed 5 bases from V and 4 bases from J, with 11 bases in between. CDR3 coding DNA: TGTGCCAGCAGCCCAGTCGCGGATAATGAAAAACTGTTTTTT. Translation: CASSPVADNEKLFF.

The table lists this clone with a count of one. This chain uses TRBV12-3 or TRBV12-4 with TRBJ2-7; no clear D gene. The CDR3 contains 13 residues. Between the trimmed V and J ends, which lost 4 bases and 0 bases, there was a span of 7 bases. Written as DNA, the CDR3 is TGTGCCAGCAGTTATCAACACTCCTACGAGCAGTACTTC. Translation gives CASSYQHSYEQYF.

This chain joins TRBV7-8 and TRBJ1-6, with D maybe TRBD1 (6 bases). Germline V CDR1 and CDR2: SGHVS, FQNEAQ. V shed 0 bases and J shed 9 bases, with 18 bases lying between them. The CDR3 totals 17 residues. CDR3 in DNA: TGTGCCAGCAGCTTAGCGGGGGCGCGCCAGTCCGGTTCACCCCTCCACTTT. Amino acid sequence: CASSLAGARQSGSPLHF.

V is TRBV9 and J is TRBJ2-3; D remains ambiguous. CDR1 SGDLS and CDR2 YYNGEE come from the germline V gene. The CDR3 has 16 amino acids. V was clipped by 1 base and J by 4 bases, with 16 bases between them. Here the CDR3 DNA reads TGTGCCAGCAGCGTACTTCGTGAGGAGACCTCAGATACGCAGTATTTT. Its translation: CASSVLREETSDTQYF.

The chain carries TRBV10-1 and TRBJ1-1; maybe TRBD1 (6 bases). The CDR3 extends over 12 amino acids. Germline V gene sequence: CDR1 WNHNN, CDR2 SYGVQD (reference sequence). The V gene lost 4 bases and the J gene lost 11 bases, with 14 bases spanning the gap. CDR3 protein: CASSAGGPAAFF. CDR3 sequence (DNA): TGCGCCAGCAGTGCCGGGGGGCCAGCGGCTTTCTTT.

The rearrangement links TRBV5-4 to TRBJ2-7, with 8 bases lining up with TRBD1. J gave up 5 bases and V 4 bases, and 11 bases lay outside the gene matches. The CDR3 sequence is 15 residues long. Germline CDR1 is SGHNT and CDR2 is YYREEE (reference sequence). The CDR3 nucleotides are TGTGCCAGCAGCCAGCAATTGGGACAGGTCGACGAGCAGTACTTC. Translating gives CASSQQLGQVDEQYF.